The 28 T cell receptor beta chains in this list originate from one sample, sequenced in a study of blood T cell repertoires in COVID-19. Here immunoSEQ multiplex PCR was the method, and the copy in TCRdb shows in-frame clones only, minus some. The data contain under 400,000 clones, roughly 86% of them singletons. The sample taken for sequencing was peripheral blood. These TCRs come from a woman aged 30 to 39 with COVID-19, enrolled during active disease.

This chain connects TRBV7-2 to TRBJ2-7, with TRBD2 matching 9 bases. Germline CDR1 and CDR2: SGHTA and FQGNSA. The CDR3 totals 15 residues. V shed 6 bases, J shed 0 bases, and the junction held 6 bases outside the gene matches. The CDR3: CASRPTSGSSYEQYF. The DNA of the CDR3 is TGTGCCAGCAGACCGACTAGCGGTAGCTCCTACGAGCAGTACTTC.

This chain uses TRBV30 with TRBJ2-7; TRBD1 aligns across 9 bases. CDR1 GTSNPN and CDR2 SVGIG come from the germline V gene (reference sequence). This CDR3 has 15 amino acids. The V and J ends lost 2 bases and 3 bases, in that order; junction bases with no gene match: 8. In nucleotides, the CDR3 is TGTGCCTGGAGTTTCGGGACAGGGAGTCACTACGAGCAGTACTTC. Residues: CAWSFGTGSHYEQYF.

The J gene is TRBJ1-1, the V gene TRBV4-1; no clear D. CDR1 and CDR2 from the germline V gene are MGHRA and YSYEKL. Trimming removed 4 bases from V and 0 bases from J, with 6 bases in between. This CDR3 is 13 amino acids long. The CDR3 nucleotides are TGCGCCAGCAGCCCAGTTTTGAACACTGAAGCTTTCTTT. Protein: CASSPVLNTEAFF.

The chain links TRBV27 to TRBJ2-1; 8 nucleotides agree with TRBD2. Unmatched junction bases numbered 12, after V lost 1 base and J lost 4 bases. Looked up from germline, CDR1 is MNHEY and CDR2 is SMNVEV (reference sequence). The CDR3 consists of 18 residues. CDR3 nucleotide sequence: TGTGCCAGCAGTTTATTTGCGGGAGGCCGTTGGTCGTACAATGAGCAGTTCTTC. Its protein product is CASSLFAGGRWSYNEQFF.

J is TRBJ2-2 and V is TRBV9, with TRBD1 matching over 9 bases. With V trimmed by 3 bases and J by 7 bases, 7 bases remained unmatched. The CDR3 is 15 amino acids. Germline CDR1 and CDR2: SGDLS and YYNGEE. CDR3 residues: CASSARDRVNGELFF. CDR3 sequence (DNA): TGTGCCAGCAGCGCCCGGGACAGGGTAAACGGGGAGCTGTTTTTT. Supplemented by reference TRBV9 and TRBJ2-2, the full variable domain reads DSGVTQTPKHLITATGQRVTLRCSPRSGDLSVYWYQQSLDQGLQFLIQYYNGEERAKGNILERFSAQQFPDLHSELNLSSLELGDSALYFCASSARDRVNGELFFGEGSRLTVL.

The chain uses TRBV28 and TRBJ2-1; 12 bases line up with TRBD2. CDR3 length equals 15 residues. Germline V gene lookup returns CDR1 MDHEN and CDR2 SYDVKM. Germline trimming cut 4 bases from V and 8 bases from J; bases unmatched to any gene: 6. CDR3 loop: CASSSSGRASYEQFF. The CDR3 DNA sequence: TGTGCCAGCAGTTCTAGCGGGAGGGCCTCGTATGAGCAGTTCTTC.

This chain links TRBV28 with TRBJ2-1; TRBD2 agrees at 7 bases. Germline loops: CDR1 MDHEN, CDR2 SYDVKM. The V and J ends lost 3 bases and 5 bases, in that order; junction bases with no gene match: 7. The CDR3 totals 15 residues. The CDR3 sequence is CASSFGLAENNEQFF. The CDR3 DNA is TGTGCCAGCAGTTTCGGGCTAGCGGAGAACAATGAGCAGTTCTTC.

V and J are TRBV19 and TRBJ2-7; 9 bases agree with TRBD1. After removal of 5 bases from V and 5 bases from J, the junction contained 7 bases not matched to a gene. The germline V gene has CDR1 LNHDA and CDR2 SQIVND (reference sequence). The CDR3 covers 14 residues. The CDR3 spells CASSPDRGPNEQYF. The CDR3 coding sequence is TGTGCCAGTAGTCCGGACAGGGGACCGAACGAGCAGTACTTC.

The chain carries TRBV30 and TRBJ1-1; D might be TRBD1 (6 bases). The V gene lost 3 bases and the J gene lost 7 bases, with 12 bases spanning the gap. Germline V CDR1 and CDR2: GTSNPN, SVGIG (reference sequence). The CDR3 sequence is 12 residues long. The CDR3 DNA is TGTGCCTGGAGAGGAGGCAGGGGTGAAGCTTTCTTT. It codes for CAWRGGRGEAFF.

This chain uses TRBV7-2 with TRBJ2-2, with TRBD1 identical over 7 bases. The CDR3 covers 15 residues. Germline assignment: CDR1 SGHTA and CDR2 FQGNSA. J lost 3 bases, V lost 5 bases, and 6 bases had no gene match. The CDR3 sequence: CASSTRQGHTGELFF. CDR3 bases: TGTGCCAGCAGCACCCGACAGGGACACACCGGGGAGCTGTTTTTT.

V gene TRBV15 combines with J gene TRBJ2-7, with unresolved D. CDR1 is LNHNV and CDR2 is YYDKDF in the germline V gene (reference sequence). The CDR3 runs 13 residues. Trimming shortened V by 0 bases and J by 1 base, and 4 bases separated the two germline ends. The CDR3, as DNA: TGTGCCACCAGCAGAGATCAGTCCTACGAGCAGTACTTC. Its protein is CATSRDQSYEQYF.

The chain has TRBV29-1 and TRBJ1-2; D perhaps matches TRBD1 (5 bases). With 3 bases removed from V and 7 bases from J, the gap between germline ends came to 12 bases. This CDR3 contains 12 residues. Germline V gene lookup returns CDR1 SQVTM and CDR2 ANQGSEA. DNA of the CDR3: TGCAGCGTTGACGTCGCGGGGGGTGGCTACACCTTC. Translation: CSVDVAGGGYTF.

This chain links TRBV2 with TRBJ1-2, with no clear D. Germline CDR1 is SNHLY and CDR2 is FYNNEI. The germline V and J ends were trimmed by 2 bases and 2 bases, with 6 bases remaining between them. The CDR3 loop spans 13 amino acids. The CDR3 region is CASSERRNYGYTF. The CDR3 nucleotides read TGTGCCAGCAGTGAAAGGCGGAACTATGGCTACACCTTC.

Concerning this clone: The sample carries other DNA sequences with the same CDR3. This chain links TRBV5-1 with TRBJ2-5; D unclear. The CDR3 contains 12 residues. V lost 1 base and J lost 5, with 6 bases in between. Germline CDR1 is SGHRS and CDR2 is YFSETQ. The CDR3 DNA follows: TGCGCCAGCAGCTTGAGGCGGGAGACCCAGTACTTC. Its translation: CASSLRRETQYF. The full variable domain, completed using reference TRBV5-1 and TRBJ2-5, is KAGVTQTPRYLIKTRGQQVTLSCSPISGHRSVSWYQQTPGQGLQFLFEYFSETQRNKGNFPGRFSGRQFSNSRSEMNVSTLELGDSALYLCASSLRRETQYFGPGTRLLVL.

This chain uses TRBV10-1 with TRBJ2-4; 7 nucleotides match TRBD2. The CDR3 extends over 14 amino acids. With V trimmed by 0 bases and J by 4 bases, 0 bases remained unmatched. The germline gives CDR1 WNHNN, CDR2 SYGVQD (reference sequence). CDR3 region: CASSESGGKNIQYF. In DNA, the CDR3 is TGCGCCAGCAGTGAGTCGGGAGGGAAAAACATTCAGTACTTC.

The chain is built from TRBV12-3 or TRBV12-4 and TRBJ1-5, with D perhaps TRBD1 (5 bases). V dropped 5 bases and J dropped 7 bases, with 12 bases sitting between them. The CDR3 has 13 residues. CDR3 coding DNA: TGTGCCAGCAGTCGGGACGGGGGGCAGCCCCAGCATTTT. Translating it yields CASSRDGGQPQHF.

This chain links TRBV30 with TRBJ2-3; D is undetermined. This CDR3 is 14 amino acids long. V was clipped by 5 bases and J by 0 bases, with 12 bases between them. Germline V gene sequence: CDR1 GTSNPN, CDR2 SVGIG (reference sequence). The CDR3 DNA sequence: TGTGCCTGGCGGTTTGCGGCCAGCACAGATACGCAGTATTTT. It yields the protein CAWRFAASTDTQYF.

J is TRBJ2-7 and V is TRBV5-5; 8 bases are a match to TRBD1. The CDR3 is 14 residues long. J was trimmed by 5 bases and V by 3 bases; bases with no gene match: 7. CDR1 SGHKS and CDR2 YYEKEE come from the germline V gene (reference sequence). Here the CDR3 reads CASSYGQGTHEQYF. Here the CDR3 DNA reads TGTGCCAGCAGCTATGGACAGGGAACTCACGAGCAGTACTTC.

This chain uses TRBV6-2 or TRBV6-3 with TRBJ1-6, with D possibly TRBD1 on 5 matching bases. Trimming removed 4 bases from V and 8 bases from J, with 18 bases in between. CDR1 MNHEY and CDR2 SVGEGT come from the germline V gene. This CDR3 contains 16 residues. This chain's CDR3 is CASSFTTGTVDSPLHF. CDR3 nucleotide sequence: TGTGCCAGCAGTTTTACCACCGGGACTGTTGATTCACCCCTCCACTTT.

This chain connects TRBV4-1 to TRBJ1-1; TRBD1 might be the D (6 bases). V lost 5 bases and J 8 bases, leaving 12 bases between the germline ends. Germline-derived CDR1 and CDR2 are MGHRA and YSYEKL. The CDR3 has 12 residues. The CDR3 is CASSSTGREAFF. CDR3 nucleotides: TGCGCCAGCAGCTCAACAGGGCGAGAAGCTTTCTTT.

This clone occurred once. The rearrangement links TRBV28 to TRBJ2-7, with 7 bases matching TRBD2. The ends lost 6 bases at V and 3 bases at J; junction bases unmatched: 11. There are 15 residues in the CDR3. CDR1 and CDR2 from the germline V gene are MDHEN and SYDVKM. CDR3: CASSSRDGRSYEQYF. As DNA, the CDR3 is TGTGCCAGCAGCTCTAGGGACGGGAGGAGCTACGAGCAGTACTTC.

The chain couples TRBV18 to TRBJ2-6; 10 bases line up with TRBD1. V lost 3 bases and J lost 8; bases outside the gene matches: 4. CDR1 KGHSH and CDR2 LQKENI come from the germline V gene. The CDR3 has 15 amino acids. In nucleotides, the CDR3 is TGTGCCAGCTCACCTAGACAGGGGGCTCCCAACGTCCTGACTTTC. It specifies CASSPRQGAPNVLTF.

The CDR3 DNA reads as TGTGCCAGCTCCCTCGACAGGGATAGCAATCAGCCCCAGCATTTT. Its translation: CASSLDRDSNQPQHF. The gene calls are TRBV18 and TRBJ1-5; 7 positions match TRBD1. The CDR3 contains 15 residues. CDR1 is KGHSH and CDR2 is LQKENI in the germline V gene. V lost 6 bases and J lost 0; bases outside the gene matches: 5.

This chain links TRBV5-4 with TRBJ2-5, with 7 bases aligning to TRBD1. This CDR3 contains 15 residues. V shed 0 bases and J 5 bases; nucleotides not matched to a gene: 7. Germline V lookup: CDR1 SGHNT, CDR2 YYREEE (reference sequence). DNA of the CDR3: TGTGCCAGCAGCTTGGGCCCTACAGGGGTTGAGACCCAGTACTTC. Protein sequence: CASSLGPTGVETQYF.

The gene calls are TRBV5-8 and TRBJ1-4; D is possibly TRBD1 (5 bases). The V gene lost 7 bases and the J gene lost 3 bases, with 13 bases spanning the gap. The CDR3 is made up of 14 amino acids. CDR1 and CDR2 from the germline V gene are SGHTS and YDEGEE. CDR3 protein: CASQIRGSNEKLFF. DNA of the CDR3: TGTGCCAGCCAAATAAGGGGATCTAATGAAAAACTGTTTTTT.

The chain is built from TRBV28 and TRBJ2-7, with TRBD2 matching over 7 bases. V dropped 1 base and J dropped 5; count of bases not matched to a gene: 8. This CDR3 comprises 15 residues. Per germline, CDR1 MDHEN and CDR2 SYDVKM. The CDR3 reads CASSLLGGPFHEQYF. In DNA form, the CDR3 reads TGTGCCAGCAGTTTATTGGGAGGGCCGTTCCACGAGCAGTACTTC.

The chain has TRBV27 and TRBJ2-3; D is ambiguous. Germline V CDR1 and CDR2: MNHEY, SMNVEV (reference sequence). The V end lost 7 bases, the J end lost 2 bases, and 31 bases lay between the germline ends. This CDR3 contains 20 residues. The CDR3 loop reads CASIYGPFRRRNFSTDTQYF. CDR3 in DNA: TGTGCCAGCATCTATGGCCCATTCCGGCGGAGAAACTTCTCCACAGATACGCAGTATTTT.

J is TRBJ1-4 and V is TRBV9; D perhaps matches TRBD1 (5 bases). Trimming shortened V by 6 bases and J by 5 bases, and 14 bases separated the two germline ends. This CDR3 has 14 residues. CDR1 is SGDLS, CDR2 YYNGEE, per germline. CDR3 coding DNA: TGTGCCAGCATCTTCGACAGAAGAAATGAAAAACTGTTTTTT. Residues: CASIFDRRNEKLFF.